A selection of T cell receptor beta chains follows, all from one sample in a study of blood T cells in healthy people across ages. TCRdb fed the 5' RACE reads into MiXCR, producing one record per CDR3 protein. Of 720,000 or so distinct CDR3 sequences in the sample, around 41% were seen once. The sequenced sample was blood. These receptors came from an elderly man in good health. CDR3s include the opening cysteine and the closing phenylalanine or tryptophan. A D gene is named only where the DNA matches it firmly. Size tells how often a clone was seen (once, few, many) or the class of an expanded clone, and some rows leave it out.

v_call	clone_size	j_call	d_call	cdr3_nt	cdr3_aa
TRBV7-2	few	TRBJ1-4	NA	TGTGCCAGCAGCTCCCATTCCGGGACACGTGAAAAACTGTTTTTT	CASSSHSGTREKLFF
TRBV20-1	NA	TRBJ2-3	NA	TGCAGTGCAACCCAGGACAGCACAGATACGCAGTATTTT	CSATQDSTDTQYF
TRBV29-1	NA	TRBJ2-1	NA	TGCAGCGCCGGGACTTTCCAAGAGACCCAGTTCTTC	CSAGTFQETQFF
TRBV3-1	few	TRBJ2-1	NA	TGTGCCAGCAGCCAGGTTCACAATGAGCAGTTCTTC	CASSQVHNEQFF
TRBV20-1	NA	TRBJ2-7	TRBD2	TGCAGTGCTTCGACTAGCGACTACGAGCAGTACTTC	CSASTSDYEQYF
TRBV5-1	NA	TRBJ2-6	NA	TGCGCCAGCAGCATAGGACATACCGGGGCCAACGTCCTGACTTTC	CASSIGHTGANVLTF
TRBV20-1	once	TRBJ2-1	TRBD2	TGCAGTGCTAGAGATCGGGGCGGGAGGGCCTTGGGGCAGTTCTTC	CSARDRGGRALGQFF
TRBV9	NA	TRBJ2-7	NA	TGTGCCAGCAGCGTAGGATCAGCGACCTACGAGCAGTACTTC	CASSVGSATYEQYF
TRBV24-1	NA	TRBJ2-7	TRBD2	TGTGCCACCAGTGATCCCCGGGGGGAGGGAAAATCCTACAATGAGCAGTACTTC	CATSDPRGEGKSYNEQYF
TRBV7-2	few	TRBJ1-4	NA	TGTGCCAGCAGCCCCGGGCGGGCTGAAAAACTGTTTTTT	CASSPGRAEKLFF
TRBV29-1	NA	TRBJ2-5	NA	TGCAGCGCCGATGGGGTCGTCAGCCAAGAGACCCAGTACTTC	CSADGVVSQETQYF
TRBV20-1	once	TRBJ2-1	NA	TGCAGTGCTAGAGATGTGAAGCTTCCCAATGAGCAGTTCTTC	CSARDVKLPNEQFF
TRBV5-1	NA	TRBJ1-2	TRBD1	TGCGCCAGCCGGCCGGGACAGGGGGCTTATGGCTGCACCTTC	CASRPGQGAYGCTF
TRBV5-1	few	TRBJ2-1	NA	TGCGCCAGCAGCTCGCCCATGGGGCTACCTACAAATGAGCAGTTCTTC	CASSSPMGLPTNEQFF
TRBV7-6	few	TRBJ2-1	TRBD2	TGTGCCAGCAGCGCGGGACTAGCGGGGTTCTCCTACAATGAGCAGTTCTTC	CASSAGLAGFSYNEQFF
TRBV29-1	NA	TRBJ2-7	TRBD1	TGCAGCGTTCCGGACAGGGATACCTACGAGCAGTACTTC	CSVPDRDTYEQYF
TRBV7-9	NA	TRBJ1-1	NA	TGTGCCAGCAGCCAGCAGGGATTCATGAACACTGAAGCTTTCTTT	CASSQQGFMNTEAFF
TRBV3-1	NA	TRBJ2-5	NA	TGTGCCAGCAGCCAAGACTCTAGGGGGGAGACCCAGTACTTC	CASSQDSRGETQYF
TRBV28	NA	TRBJ2-5	NA	TGTGCCAGCAGCCCCGGTCCGGGGGGCGCCGGCAATGAGCAGTACTTC	CASSPGPGGAGNEQYF
TRBV7-2	few	TRBJ2-3	TRBD2	TGTGCCAGCAGTATGACTAGCGGGGGGGCTGATAGCACAGATACGCAGTATTTT	CASSMTSGGADSTDTQYF